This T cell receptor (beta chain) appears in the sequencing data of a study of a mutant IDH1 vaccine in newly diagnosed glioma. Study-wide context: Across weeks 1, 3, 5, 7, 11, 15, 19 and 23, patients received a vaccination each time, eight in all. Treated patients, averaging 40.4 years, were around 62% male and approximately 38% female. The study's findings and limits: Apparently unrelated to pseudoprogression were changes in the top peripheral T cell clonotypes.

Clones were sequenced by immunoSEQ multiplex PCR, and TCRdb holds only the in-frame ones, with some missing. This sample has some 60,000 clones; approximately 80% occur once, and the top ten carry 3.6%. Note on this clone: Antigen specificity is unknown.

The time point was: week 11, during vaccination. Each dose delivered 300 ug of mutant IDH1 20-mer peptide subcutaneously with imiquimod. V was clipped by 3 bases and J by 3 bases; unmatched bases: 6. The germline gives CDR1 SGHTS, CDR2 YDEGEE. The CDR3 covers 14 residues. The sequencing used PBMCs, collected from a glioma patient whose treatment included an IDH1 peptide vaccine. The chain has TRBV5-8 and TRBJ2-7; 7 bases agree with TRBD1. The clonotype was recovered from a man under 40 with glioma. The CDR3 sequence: CASSSGTEDYEQYF. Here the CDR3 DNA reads TGTGCCAGCAGCTCGGGGACAGAGGACTACGAGCAGTACTTC.